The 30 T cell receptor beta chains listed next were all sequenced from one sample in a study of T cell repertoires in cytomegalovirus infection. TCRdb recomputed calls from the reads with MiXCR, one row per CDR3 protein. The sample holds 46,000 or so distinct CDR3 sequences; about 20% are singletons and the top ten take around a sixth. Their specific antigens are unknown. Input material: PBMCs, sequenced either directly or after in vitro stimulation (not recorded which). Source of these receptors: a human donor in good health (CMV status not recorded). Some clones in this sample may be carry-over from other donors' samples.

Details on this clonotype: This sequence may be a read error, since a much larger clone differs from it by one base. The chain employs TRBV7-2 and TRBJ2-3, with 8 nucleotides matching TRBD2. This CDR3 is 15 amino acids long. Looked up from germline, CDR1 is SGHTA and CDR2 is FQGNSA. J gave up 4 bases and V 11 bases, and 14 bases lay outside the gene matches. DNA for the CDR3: TGTGCCGGCGGCCCGGGGAGCGGGGGCTCAGATACGCAGTATTTT. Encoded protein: CAGGPGSGGSDTQYF. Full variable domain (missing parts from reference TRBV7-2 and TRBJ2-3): GAGVSQSPSNKVTEKGKDVELRCDPISGHTALYWYRQSLGQGLEFLIYFQGNSAPDKSGLPSDRFSAERTGGSVSTLTIQRTQQEDSAVYLCAGGPGSGGSDTQYFGPGTRLTVL.

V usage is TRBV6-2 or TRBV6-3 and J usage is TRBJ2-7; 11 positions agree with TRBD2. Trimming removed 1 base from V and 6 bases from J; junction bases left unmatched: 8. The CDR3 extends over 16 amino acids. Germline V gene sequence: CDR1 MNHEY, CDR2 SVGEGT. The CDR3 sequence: CASSYYPSGRKREQYF. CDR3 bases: TGTGCCAGCAGTTACTATCCTAGCGGGAGGAAGCGCGAGCAGTACTTC.

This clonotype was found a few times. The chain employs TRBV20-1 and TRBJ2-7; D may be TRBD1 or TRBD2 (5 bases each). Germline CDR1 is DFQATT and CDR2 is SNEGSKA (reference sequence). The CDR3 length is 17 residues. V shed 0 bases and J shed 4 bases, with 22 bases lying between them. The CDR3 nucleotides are TGCAGTGCTAGAGATTTGCCCAACCAGGGAGTGGGATACGAGCAGTACTTC. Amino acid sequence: CSARDLPNQGVGYEQYF.

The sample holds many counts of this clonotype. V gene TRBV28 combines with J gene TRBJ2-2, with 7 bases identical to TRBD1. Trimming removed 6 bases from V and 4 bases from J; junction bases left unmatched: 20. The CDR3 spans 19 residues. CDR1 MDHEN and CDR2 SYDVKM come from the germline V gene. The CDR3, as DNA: TGTGCCAGCAGCCAACCCTCATCCGGGACAGCCATTTTCACCGGGGAGCTGTTTTTT. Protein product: CASSQPSSGTAIFTGELFF.

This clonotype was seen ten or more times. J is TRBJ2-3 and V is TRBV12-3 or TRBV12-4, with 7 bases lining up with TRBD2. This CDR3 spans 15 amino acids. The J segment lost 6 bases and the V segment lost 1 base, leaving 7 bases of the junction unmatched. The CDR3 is CASSLGGSGMDTQYF. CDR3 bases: TGTGCCAGCAGTTTAGGCGGGAGCGGGATGGATACGCAGTATTTT.

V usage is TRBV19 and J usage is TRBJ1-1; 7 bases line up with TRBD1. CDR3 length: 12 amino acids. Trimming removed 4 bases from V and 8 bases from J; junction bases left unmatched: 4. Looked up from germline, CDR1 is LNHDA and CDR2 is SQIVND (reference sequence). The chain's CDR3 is CASSTGTVEAFF. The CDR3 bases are TGTGCCAGTAGTACCGGGACAGTCGAAGCTTTCTTT.

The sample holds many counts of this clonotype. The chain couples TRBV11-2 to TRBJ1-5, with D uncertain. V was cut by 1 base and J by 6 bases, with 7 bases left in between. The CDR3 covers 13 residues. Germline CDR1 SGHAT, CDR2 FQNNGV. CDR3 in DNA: TGTGCCAGCAGCTTAGGGGTTTCTCAGCCCCAGCATTTT. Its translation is CASSLGVSQPQHF.

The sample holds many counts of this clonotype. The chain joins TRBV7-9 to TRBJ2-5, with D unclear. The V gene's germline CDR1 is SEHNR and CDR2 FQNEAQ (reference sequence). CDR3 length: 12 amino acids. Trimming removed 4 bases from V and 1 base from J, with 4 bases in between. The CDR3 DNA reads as TGTGCCAGCAGCTACGTCCAAGAGACCCAGTACTTC. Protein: CASSYVQETQYF.

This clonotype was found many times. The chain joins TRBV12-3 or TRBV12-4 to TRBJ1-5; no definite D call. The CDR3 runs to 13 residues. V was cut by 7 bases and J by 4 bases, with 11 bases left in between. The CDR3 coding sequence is TGTGCCAGCACACCGGACGCTAATCAGCCCCAGCATTTT. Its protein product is CASTPDANQPQHF.

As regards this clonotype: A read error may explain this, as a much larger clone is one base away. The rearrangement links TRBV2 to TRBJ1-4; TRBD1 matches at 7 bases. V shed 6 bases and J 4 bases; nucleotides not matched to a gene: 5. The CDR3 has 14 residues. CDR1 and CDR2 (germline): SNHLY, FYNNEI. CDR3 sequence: CASRLDRSNEKLFF. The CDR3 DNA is TGTGCCAGCAGGTTGGACAGGAGTAATGAAAAACTGTTTTTT.

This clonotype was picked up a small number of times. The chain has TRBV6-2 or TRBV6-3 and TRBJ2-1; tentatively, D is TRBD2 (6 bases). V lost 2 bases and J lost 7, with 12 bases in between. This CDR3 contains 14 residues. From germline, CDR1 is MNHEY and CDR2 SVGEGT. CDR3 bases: TGTGCCAGCAGTTACGTACTAGCAGGGAATGAGCAGTTCTTC. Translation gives CASSYVLAGNEQFF.

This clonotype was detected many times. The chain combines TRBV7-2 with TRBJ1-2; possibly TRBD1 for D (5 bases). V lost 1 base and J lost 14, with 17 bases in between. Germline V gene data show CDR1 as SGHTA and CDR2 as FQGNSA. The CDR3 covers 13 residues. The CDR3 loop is CASSLDRQSSGTF. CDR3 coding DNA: TGTGCCAGCAGCTTAGACCGACAGTCCTCCGGGACCTTC. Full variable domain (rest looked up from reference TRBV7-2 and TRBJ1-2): GAGVSQSPSNKVTEKGKDVELRCDPISGHTALYWYRQSLGQGLEFLIYFQGNSAPDKSGLPSDRFSAERTGGSVSTLTIQRTQQEDSAVYLCASSLDRQSSGTFGSGTRLTVV.

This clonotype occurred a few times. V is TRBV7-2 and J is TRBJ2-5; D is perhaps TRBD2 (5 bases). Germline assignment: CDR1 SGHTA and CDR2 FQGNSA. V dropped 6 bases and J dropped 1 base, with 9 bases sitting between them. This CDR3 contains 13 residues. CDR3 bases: TGTGCCAGCAGTCGGACTGCCCAAGAGACCCAGTACTTC. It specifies CASSRTAQETQYF.

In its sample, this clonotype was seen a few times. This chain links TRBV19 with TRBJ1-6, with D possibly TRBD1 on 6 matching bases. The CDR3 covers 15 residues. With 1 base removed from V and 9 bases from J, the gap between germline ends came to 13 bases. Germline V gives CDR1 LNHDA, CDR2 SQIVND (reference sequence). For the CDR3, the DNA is TGTGCCAGTAGTATAGGTCGGCAGGGGAGTTCACCCCTCCACTTT. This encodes CASSIGRQGSSPLHF.

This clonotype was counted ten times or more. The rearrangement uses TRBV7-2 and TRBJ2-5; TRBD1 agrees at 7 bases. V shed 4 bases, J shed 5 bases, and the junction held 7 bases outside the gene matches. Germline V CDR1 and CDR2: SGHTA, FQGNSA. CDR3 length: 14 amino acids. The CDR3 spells CASSSLTGRETQYF. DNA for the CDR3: TGTGCCAGCAGCTCTCTGACAGGGCGGGAGACCCAGTACTTC.

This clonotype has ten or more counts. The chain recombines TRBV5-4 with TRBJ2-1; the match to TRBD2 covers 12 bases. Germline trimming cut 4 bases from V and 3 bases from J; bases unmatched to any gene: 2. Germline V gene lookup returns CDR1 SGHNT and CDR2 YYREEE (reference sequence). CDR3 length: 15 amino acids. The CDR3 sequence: CASSQTSGGYNEQFF. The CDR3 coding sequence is TGTGCCAGCAGCCAGACTAGCGGGGGCTACAATGAGCAGTTCTTC.

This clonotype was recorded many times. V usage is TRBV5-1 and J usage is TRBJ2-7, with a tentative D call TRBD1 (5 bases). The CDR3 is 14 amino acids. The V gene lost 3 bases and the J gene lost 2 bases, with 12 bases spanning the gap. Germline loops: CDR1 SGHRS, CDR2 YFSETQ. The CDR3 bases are TGCGCCAGCAGCTCTTCCGACAGACCCTACGAGCAGTACTTC. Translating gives CASSSSDRPYEQYF.

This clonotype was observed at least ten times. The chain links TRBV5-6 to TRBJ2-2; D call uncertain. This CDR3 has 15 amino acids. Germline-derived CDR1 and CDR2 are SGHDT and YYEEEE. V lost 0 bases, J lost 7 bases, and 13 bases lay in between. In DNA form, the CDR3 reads TGTGCCAGCAGCTTGGGCCCTAACAGAGGCGGGGAGCTGTTTTTT. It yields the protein CASSLGPNRGGELFF.

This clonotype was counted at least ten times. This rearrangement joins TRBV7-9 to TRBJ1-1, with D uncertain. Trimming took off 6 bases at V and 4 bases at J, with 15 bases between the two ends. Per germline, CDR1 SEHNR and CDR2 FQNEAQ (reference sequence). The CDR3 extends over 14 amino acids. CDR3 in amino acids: CASRMSYMRTEAFF. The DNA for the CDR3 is TGTGCCAGCAGGATGAGCTATATGCGCACTGAAGCTTTCTTT. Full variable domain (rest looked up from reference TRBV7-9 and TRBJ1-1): DTGVSQNPRHKITKRGQNVTFRCDPISEHNRLYWYRQTLGQGPEFLTYFQNEAQLEKSRLLSDRFSAERPKGSFSTLEIQRTEQGDSAMYLCASRMSYMRTEAFFGQGTRLTVV.

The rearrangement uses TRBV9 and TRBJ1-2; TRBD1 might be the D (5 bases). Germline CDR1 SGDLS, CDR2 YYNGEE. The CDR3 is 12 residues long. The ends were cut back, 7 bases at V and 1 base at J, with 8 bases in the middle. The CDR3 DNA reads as TGTGCCAGCTTCAGGGTTAACTATGGCTACACCTTC. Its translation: CASFRVNYGYTF.

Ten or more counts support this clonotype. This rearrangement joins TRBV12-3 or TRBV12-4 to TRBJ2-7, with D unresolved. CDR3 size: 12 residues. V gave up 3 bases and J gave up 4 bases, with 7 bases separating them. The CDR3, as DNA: TGTGCCAGCAGTTTTGGCAGATACGAGCAGTACTTC. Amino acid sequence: CASSFGRYEQYF.

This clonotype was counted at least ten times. The CDR3 DNA follows: TGTGCCAGCAGCCCTATAGCGGGGGTCTCCTACAATGAGCAGTTCTTC. Protein sequence: CASSPIAGVSYNEQFF. This chain connects TRBV7-2 to TRBJ2-1, with 9 bases lining up with TRBD2. The CDR3 loop spans 16 amino acids. In germline, CDR1 is SGHTA, CDR2 FQGNSA. The V and J ends lost 5 bases and 0 bases, in that order; junction bases with no gene match: 5. The full variable domain, its missing parts supplied by reference TRBV7-2 and TRBJ2-1, is GAGVSQSPSNKVTEKGKDVELRCDPISGHTALYWYRQSLGQGLEFLIYFQGNSAPDKSGLPSDRFSAERTGGSVSTLTIQRTQQEDSAVYLCASSPIAGVSYNEQFFGPGTRLTVL.

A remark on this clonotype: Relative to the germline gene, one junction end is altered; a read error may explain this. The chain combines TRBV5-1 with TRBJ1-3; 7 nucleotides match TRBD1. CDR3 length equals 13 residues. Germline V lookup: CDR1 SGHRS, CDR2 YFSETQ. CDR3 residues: CASSRGAGDSGKF. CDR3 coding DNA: TGCGCCAGCAGCCGGGGAGCTGGGGACAGCGGAAAGTTT.

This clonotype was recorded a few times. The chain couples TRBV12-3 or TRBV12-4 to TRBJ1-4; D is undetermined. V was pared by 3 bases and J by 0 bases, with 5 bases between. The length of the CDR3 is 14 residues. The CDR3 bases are TGTGCCAGCAGTTTTAGATCAACTAATGAAAAACTGTTTTTT. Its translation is CASSFRSTNEKLFF.

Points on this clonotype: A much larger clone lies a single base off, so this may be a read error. CDR3 residues: CASSTRDDNERFF. DNA of the CDR3: TGTGCCAGCAGCACCCGGGACGACAATGAGCGGTTCTTC. This chain uses TRBV11-3 with TRBJ2-1; D possibly matches TRBD1 or TRBD2 (5 bases each). The CDR3 contains 13 residues. Germline-derived CDR1 and CDR2 are SGHNT and YENEEA.

The DNA for the CDR3 is TGTGCCAGCAGCTCCGCAACGGGACAGTACCAGCCCCAGCATTTT. This sequence encodes CASSSATGQYQPQHF. This chain uses TRBV7-2 with TRBJ1-5; 7 nucleotides match TRBD1. The CDR3 length is 15 residues. Looked up from germline, CDR1 is SGHTA and CDR2 is FQGNSA. With V trimmed by 4 bases and J by 7 bases, 10 bases remained unmatched.

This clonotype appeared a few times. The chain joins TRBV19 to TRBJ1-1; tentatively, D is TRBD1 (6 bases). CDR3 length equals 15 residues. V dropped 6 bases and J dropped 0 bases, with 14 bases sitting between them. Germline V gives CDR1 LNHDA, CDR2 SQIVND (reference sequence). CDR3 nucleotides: TGTGCCAGTAGATGGGGGGCCAGATTGAACACTGAAGCTTTCTTT. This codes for CASRWGARLNTEAFF.

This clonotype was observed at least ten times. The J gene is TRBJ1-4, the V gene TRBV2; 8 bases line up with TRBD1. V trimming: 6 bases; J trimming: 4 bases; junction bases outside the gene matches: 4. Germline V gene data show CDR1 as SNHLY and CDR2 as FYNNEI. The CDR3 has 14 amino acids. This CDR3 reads CASRWDRSNEKLFF. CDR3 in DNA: TGTGCCAGCAGGTGGGACAGGAGTAATGAAAAACTGTTTTTT.

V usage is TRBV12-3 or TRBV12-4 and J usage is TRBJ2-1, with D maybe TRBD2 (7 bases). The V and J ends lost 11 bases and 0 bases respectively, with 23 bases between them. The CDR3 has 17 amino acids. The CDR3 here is CADAEGGRGLSYNEQFF. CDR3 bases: TGTGCCGACGCTGAGGGGGGGCGGGGGCTCTCCTACAATGAGCAGTTCTTC.

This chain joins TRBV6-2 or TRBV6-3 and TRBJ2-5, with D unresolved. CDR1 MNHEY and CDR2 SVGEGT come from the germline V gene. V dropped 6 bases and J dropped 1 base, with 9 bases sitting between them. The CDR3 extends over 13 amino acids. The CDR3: CASSLTAQETQYF. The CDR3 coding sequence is TGTGCCAGCAGCCTGACTGCCCAAGAGACCCAGTACTTC.